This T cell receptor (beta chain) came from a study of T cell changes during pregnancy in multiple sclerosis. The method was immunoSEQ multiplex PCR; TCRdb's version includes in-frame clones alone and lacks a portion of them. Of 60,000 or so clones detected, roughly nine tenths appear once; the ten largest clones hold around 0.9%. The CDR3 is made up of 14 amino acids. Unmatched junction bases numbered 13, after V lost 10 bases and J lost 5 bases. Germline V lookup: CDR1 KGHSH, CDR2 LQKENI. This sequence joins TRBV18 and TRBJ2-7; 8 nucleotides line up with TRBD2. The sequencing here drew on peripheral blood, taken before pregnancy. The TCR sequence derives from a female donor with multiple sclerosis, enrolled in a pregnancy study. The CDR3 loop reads CATTPTGGVDEQYF. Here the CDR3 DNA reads TGTGCCACCACCCCGACGGGGGGGGTGGACGAGCAGTACTTC.